This T cell receptor (beta chain) was sequenced in a study of siplizumab effects on memory and regulatory T cells. Overall study findings and caveats: For mappable alloreactive CD4+ clones, the mean Treg-derived fraction was approximately 70% with siplizumab and around 27% in controls. Memory T cells appeared less diverse than naive cells, which seemed to contribute substantially to alloresponse.

On this clone: Its antigen is currently unknown.

CDR1 LNHDA and CDR2 SQIVND come from the germline V gene (reference sequence). Trimming left V 6 bases short and J 6 bases short, with 6 bases between. The CDR3 runs 11 residues. Sequenced by immunoSEQ multiplex PCR; TCRdb stores in-frame clones only, minus some. The table includes around 99,000 clones, around 92% detected once. Material for sequencing was Tregs sorted from blood. The gene calls are TRBV19 and TRBJ1-5; D is uncertain. The clonotype originates from a human donor in good health. The CDR3 protein is CASRDGQPQHF. The CDR3 DNA reads as TGTGCCAGTAGAGATGGTCAGCCCCAGCATTTT.